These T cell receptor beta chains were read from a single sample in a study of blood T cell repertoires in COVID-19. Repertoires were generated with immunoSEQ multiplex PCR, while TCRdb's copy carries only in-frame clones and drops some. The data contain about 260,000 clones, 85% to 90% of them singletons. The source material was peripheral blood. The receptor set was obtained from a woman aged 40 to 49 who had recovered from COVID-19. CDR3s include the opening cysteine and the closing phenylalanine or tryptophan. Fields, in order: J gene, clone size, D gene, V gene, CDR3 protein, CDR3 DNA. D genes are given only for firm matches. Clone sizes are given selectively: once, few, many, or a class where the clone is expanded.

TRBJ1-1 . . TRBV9 CASSVQALNTEAFF TGTGCCAGCAGCGTCCAGGCCCTGAACACTGAAGCTTTCTTT
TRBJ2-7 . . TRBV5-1 CASSLAWADGLAHEQYF TGCGCCAGCAGCTTGGCCTGGGCGGATGGACTGGCCCACGAGCAGTACTTC
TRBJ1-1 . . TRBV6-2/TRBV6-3 CASSNQRYTEAFF TGTGCCAGCAGCAATCAACGGTACACTGAAGCTTTCTTT
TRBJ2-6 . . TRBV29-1 CSVESGANVLTF TGCAGCGTAGAGAGCGGGGCCAACGTCCTGACTTTC
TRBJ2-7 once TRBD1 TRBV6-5 CASSYGTVTYEQYF TGTGCCAGCAGCTATGGGACAGTTACCTACGAGCAGTACTTC
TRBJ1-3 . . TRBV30 CMVLNRAGPSSGNTIYF TGTATGGTTTTGAACCGGGCAGGGCCCAGCTCTGGAAACACCATATATTTT
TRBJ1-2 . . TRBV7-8 CASSALRGLNYGYTF TGTGCCAGCAGCGCGCTCAGGGGTCTAAACTATGGCTACACCTTC
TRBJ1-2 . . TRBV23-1 CASSQSPGYGYTF TGCGCCAGCAGTCAATCACCGGGCTATGGCTACACCTTC
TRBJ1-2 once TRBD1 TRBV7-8 CASSRDRGAYGYTF TGTGCCAGCAGCCGGGACAGGGGCGCCTATGGCTACACCTTC
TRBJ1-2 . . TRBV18 CASSPDIQGTFYGYTF TGTGCCAGCTCACCCGACATACAGGGTACCTTCTATGGCTACACCTTC
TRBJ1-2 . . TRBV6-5 CASSYRWGERYGYTF TGTGCCAGCAGTTATCGGTGGGGGGAAAGATATGGCTACACCTTC
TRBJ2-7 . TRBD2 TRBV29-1 CSVVSDGTSGGYEQYF TGCAGCGTTGTCTCGGACGGGACTAGCGGGGGATACGAGCAGTACTTC
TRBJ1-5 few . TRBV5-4 CASSFGDQPQHF TGTGCCAGCAGCTTCGGAGATCAGCCCCAGCATTTT
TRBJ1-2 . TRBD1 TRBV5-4 CASSHRDRGNPYGYTF TGTGCCAGCAGCCATAGGGACAGAGGCAATCCCTATGGCTACACCTTC
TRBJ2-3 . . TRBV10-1 CASSESVGGTQYF TGCGCCAGCAGTGAGTCTGTAGGGGGTACGCAGTATTTT
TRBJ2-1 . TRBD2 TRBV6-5 CASSRGGVEQFF TGTGCCAGCAGCCGGGGAGGGGTAGAGCAGTTCTTC
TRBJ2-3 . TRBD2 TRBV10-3 CASHPASGSTDTQYF TGTGCTTCCCACCCAGCTAGCGGGTCGACAGATACGCAGTATTTT
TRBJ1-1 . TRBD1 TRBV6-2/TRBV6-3 CASSLTGGGTEAFF TGTGCCAGCAGTCTGACAGGGGGCGGGACTGAAGCTTTCTTT
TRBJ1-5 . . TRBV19 CASCRGAGEGDQPQHF TGTGCCAGTTGTCGTGGGGCGGGGGAAGGGGATCAGCCCCAGCATTTT
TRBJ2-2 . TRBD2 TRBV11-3 CASSLDHGGGTGELFF TGTGCCAGCAGCTTAGATCACGGCGGGGGGACCGGGGAGCTGTTTTTT
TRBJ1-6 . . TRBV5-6 CASSLEGQGINSPLHF TGTGCCAGCAGCTTGGAAGGGCAGGGCATTAATTCACCCCTCCACTTT
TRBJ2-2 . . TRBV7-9 CASSSWGELTGELFF TGTGCCAGCAGCTCCTGGGGGGAACTCACCGGGGAGCTGTTTTTT
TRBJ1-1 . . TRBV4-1 CASSPGVGRGNTEAFF TGCGCCAGCAGCCCCGGGGTGGGCAGGGGAAACACTGAAGCTTTCTTT
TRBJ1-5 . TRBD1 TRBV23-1 CASSQAGGSHQPQHF TGCGCCAGCAGTCAAGCAGGGGGCTCTCATCAGCCCCAGCATTTT
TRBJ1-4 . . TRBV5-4 CASSLETGTNEKLFF TGTGCCAGCAGCTTGGAAACAGGGACTAATGAAAAACTGTTTTTT
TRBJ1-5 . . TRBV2 CASSAGVAGATSQPQHF TGTGCCAGCAGCGCTGGGGTTGCAGGGGCAACCAGTCAGCCCCAGCATTTT
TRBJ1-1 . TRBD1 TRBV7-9 CASSPLGQGNTEAFF TGTGCCAGCAGCCCCCTCGGACAGGGGAACACTGAAGCTTTCTTT
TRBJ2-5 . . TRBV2 CASRKEGGPNFQETQYF TGTGCCAGCAGGAAGGAAGGGGGACCCAATTTCCAAGAGACCCAGTACTTC
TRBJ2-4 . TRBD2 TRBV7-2 CASSLVRAGRGLVF TGTGCCAGCAGCTTAGTGAGGGCTGGGCGGGGGTTGGTCTTC
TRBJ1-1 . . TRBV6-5 CASKTQGKNTEAFF TGTGCCAGCAAGACACAGGGAAAGAACACTGAAGCTTTCTTT
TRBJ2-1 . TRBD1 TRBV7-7 CASSRQGSSYNEQFF TGTGCCAGCAGCCGACAGGGCTCCTCCTACAATGAGCAGTTCTTC
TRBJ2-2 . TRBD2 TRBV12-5 CASGLAGGGTGELFF TGTGCTAGTGGCCTTGCGGGGGGCGGCACCGGGGAGCTGTTTTTT
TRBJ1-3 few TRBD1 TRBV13 CASSPETGAGNTIYF TGTGCCAGCAGCCCGGAGACAGGGGCAGGAAACACCATATATTTT